This T cell receptor (beta chain) was captured in a study of CD8+CD57+ T cells in acquired aplastic anemia (dated by TCRdb to 2016 to 2019). For the wider study: On average, sorted CD4+ and CD8+ cells yielded around 3.4 ug of extracted DNA, with a range of about 0.18 to 27.4 ug. CD8+CD57+ expansion was defined as a frequency above the mean frequency observed in healthy subjects.

What the authors observed across the whole study: Between patients and healthy controls, no significant difference in CD8+ Simpson's diversity was found (P=0.060). Around 28 CD8+ CDR3 sequences were found to be shared between patients and controls, but these sequences appeared to be highly expressed in patients and within the immunodominant clones of the patients.

Flow cytometry had shown CD8+CD57+ cell expansion in the patients selected for sequencing. Every patient had a diagnosis of severe acquired aplastic anemia based on International Study of Aplastic Anemia and Agranulocytosis and Camitta criteria. No patient had received any therapy when blood was sampled. In the study, sorted CD4+ and CD8+ blood T cells from patients with severe aplastic anemia and from healthy subjects underwent deep sequencing of TCR repertoires. Patients were enrolled in the USA under clinicaltrials.gov protocols 00001620, 01623167, 00001397, 00071045, 00081523 and 00961064. Ficoll-Paque density gradient centrifugation was used to isolate peripheral blood mononuclear cells. Before DNA extraction, CD4+ and CD8+ T cells were sorted with FACS or magnetic beads. Profiling of TCR beta VDJ combinations and CDR3 sequences used genomic DNA as the template. An Illumina HiSeq 2000 was the platform used for TCR repertoire sequencing. Per the authors' processing: TRBV/TRBJ rearrangement plots, CDR3 size and DJ length profiles, and Simpson's diversity index were used to assess repertoires. The immunodominant clone was defined as the most abundant DNA sequence in deep sequencing data. CDR3 amino acid sequences were checked for sharing between subjects and were compared against published repertoires and the VDJdb database. TCRdb reprocessed the public reads (quality trimming at Q25 with fastp, clone calling with MiXCR) and kept in-frame beta chains. Entries are consolidated by CDR3 protein sequence, retaining the most common genes and DNA. What appears here as the V and J calls and clone size reflects TCRdb's work, not the paper's. Present in this sample are about 160,000 distinct CDR3 sequences, around 75% of which were seen just once. The ten largest clones add up to about 50% of the sample.

Comment on this clonotype: The specificity of this receptor is unknown. One base away there is no much larger clone; base qualities are not given.

The junction shows trimming of 6 bases on V and 4 bases on J, plus 12 bases between the germline ends. Measured from the cysteine to the phenylalanine, the CDR3 is 13 residues long. Only CDR3 DNA is held: 39 bases, read in frame from base 1. CDR1 SEHNR and CDR2 FQNEAQ are derived from the germline V gene (reference sequence). The sequenced sample consisted of sorted CD4+, CD8+, or CD8+CD57+ T cells (not recorded which) from PBMCs. This TCR was recovered from a human donor with aplastic anemia. The sequence is built from TRBV7-9 and TRBJ2-5; the D gene cannot be resolved reliably. The nucleotide sequence reads TGTGCCAGCAGTCTCGACTCGGGAGAGACCCAGTACTTC. Its protein is CASSLDSGETQYF.